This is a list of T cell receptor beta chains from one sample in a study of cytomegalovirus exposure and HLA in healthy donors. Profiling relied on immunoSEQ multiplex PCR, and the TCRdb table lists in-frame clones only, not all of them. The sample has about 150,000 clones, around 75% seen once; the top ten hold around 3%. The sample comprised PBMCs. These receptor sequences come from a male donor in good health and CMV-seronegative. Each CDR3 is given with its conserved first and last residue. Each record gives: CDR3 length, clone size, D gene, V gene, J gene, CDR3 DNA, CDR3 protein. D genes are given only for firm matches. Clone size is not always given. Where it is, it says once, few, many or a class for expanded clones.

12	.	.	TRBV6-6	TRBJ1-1	TGTGCCAGCGGGACGGACAGCACTGAAGCTTTCTTT	CASGTDSTEAFF
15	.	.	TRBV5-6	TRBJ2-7	TGTGCCAGCAGCTTGAGACAGTATGCGTCCTACGAGCAGTACTTC	CASSLRQYASYEQYF
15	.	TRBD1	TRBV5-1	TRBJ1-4	TGCGCCAGCAGGGGACAGGGGGCGCGCGGTGAAAAACTGTTTTTT	CASRGQGARGEKLFF
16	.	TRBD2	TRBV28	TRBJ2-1	TGTGCCAGCAGTCCCTGGGGGGGGGATCGTGACAATGAGCAGTTCTTC	CASSPWGGDRDNEQFF
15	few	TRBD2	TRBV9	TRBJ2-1	TGTGCCAGCAGCGCAACCGGGACTAGCGGCAATGAGCAGTTCTTC	CASSATGTSGNEQFF
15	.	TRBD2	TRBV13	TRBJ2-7	TGTGCCAGCAGCTTCGGGACTAGCGGGACCTACGAGCAGTACTTC	CASSFGTSGTYEQYF
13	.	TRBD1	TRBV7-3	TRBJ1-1	TGTGCCAGCAGCCCCACAGGGGCCCACGGAGCTTTCTTT	CASSPTGAHGAFF
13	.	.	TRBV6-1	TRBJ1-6	TGTGCCAGCAACCTACGGGGTGGATCACCCCTCCACTTT	CASNLRGGSPLHF
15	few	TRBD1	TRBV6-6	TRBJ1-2	TGTGCCAGCACCGACCCACGGACAGGGAAGAATGGCTACACCTTC	CASTDPRTGKNGYTF
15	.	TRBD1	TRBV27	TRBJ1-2	TGTGCCAGCAGCCCCGGGGGGACAGGATGGATCGGCTACACCTTC	CASSPGGTGWIGYTF
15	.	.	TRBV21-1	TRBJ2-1	TGTGCCAGCAGCAAGGGACTAAGTTCCTACAATGAGCAGTTCTTC	CASSKGLSSYNEQFF
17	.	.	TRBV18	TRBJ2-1	TGTGCCAGCTCATCACTAAGGGGAGGAGGGGTGTACAATGAGCAGTTCTTC	CASSSLRGGGVYNEQFF
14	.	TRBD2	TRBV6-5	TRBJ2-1	TGTGCCAGCAGTGACCTAGCGGACTACAATGAGCAGTTCTTC	CASSDLADYNEQFF
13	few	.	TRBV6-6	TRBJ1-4	TGTGCCAGCAGCCTGCCCTATGGTGAAAAACTGTTTTTT	CASSLPYGEKLFF
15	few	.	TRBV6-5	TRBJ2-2	TGTGCCAGCAGTGGAAGACGGGGACTCACCGGGGAGCTGTTTTTT	CASSGRRGLTGELFF
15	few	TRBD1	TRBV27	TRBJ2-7	TGTGCCAGCAGTTTAAAGGGACAGGGGTACTACGAGCAGTACTTC	CASSLKGQGYYEQYF
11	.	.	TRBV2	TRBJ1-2	TGTGCCAGCAGATCAGGGTATGGCTACACCTTC	CASRSGYGYTF
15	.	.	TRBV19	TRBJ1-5	TGTGCCAGTAGTATAAGGGGGACTAGCAATCAGCCCCAGCATTTT	CASSIRGTSNQPQHF
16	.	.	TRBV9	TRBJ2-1	TGTGCCAGCAGCGTAGCTGGCAGGGGCTCCTACAATGAGCAGTTCTTC	CASSVAGRGSYNEQFF
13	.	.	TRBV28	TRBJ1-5	TGTGCCAGCAGTTTTGAGGGCAATCAGCCCCAGCATTTT	CASSFEGNQPQHF
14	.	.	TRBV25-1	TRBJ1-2	TGTGCCAGCAGTGAAGGGCCAACTAACTATGGCTACACCTTC	CASSEGPTNYGYTF
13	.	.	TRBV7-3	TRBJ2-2	TGTGCCAGCAGCGCCAGGGCCACCGGGGAGCTGTTTTTT	CASSARATGELFF
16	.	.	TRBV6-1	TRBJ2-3	TGTGCCAGCAGCGAAAATGGGCCGGGCGGGACAGATACGCAGTATTTT	CASSENGPGGTDTQYF
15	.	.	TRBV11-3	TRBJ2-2	TGTGCCAGCAGCCTGGGGACACCAAACACCGGGGAGCTGTTTTTT	CASSLGTPNTGELFF
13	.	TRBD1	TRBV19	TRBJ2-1	TGTGCCAGCGGACAGGGGGCGCAAAATGAGCAGTTCTTC	CASGQGAQNEQFF
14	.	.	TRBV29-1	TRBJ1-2	TGCAGCGTTCCCTACCTGGAGTATAACTATGGCTACACCTTC	CSVPYLEYNYGYTF
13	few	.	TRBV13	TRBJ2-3	TGTGCCAGCAGCTCGACAGTCACAGATACGCAGTATTTT	CASSSTVTDTQYF
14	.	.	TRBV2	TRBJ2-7	TGTGCCACGCGGGGCACCGCAAACTCCTACGAGCAGTACTTC	CATRGTANSYEQYF
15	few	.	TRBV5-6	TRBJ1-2	TGTGCCAGCAGCCCGGGTCCTCCTCCTAACTATGGCTACACCTTC	CASSPGPPPNYGYTF
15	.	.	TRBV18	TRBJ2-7	TGTGCCAGCTCACCAAGGGGGGGGAATCCCTACGAGCAGTACTTC	CASSPRGGNPYEQYF
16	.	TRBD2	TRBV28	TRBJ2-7	TGTGCCAGCAGTTTAAGCACTAGCGGGGGGAAATACGAGCAGTACTTC	CASSLSTSGGKYEQYF
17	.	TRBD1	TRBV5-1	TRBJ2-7	TGCGCCAGCAGCACCCGGACGGTCGGGACAGGGGGCTCCGAGCAGTACTTC	CASSTRTVGTGGSEQYF
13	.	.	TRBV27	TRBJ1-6	TGTGCCAGCAGGGCAGGGGAGAGGTCACCCCTCCACTTT	CASRAGERSPLHF
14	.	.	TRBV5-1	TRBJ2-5	TGCGCCAGCACCCCGCCGACAGGACAAGAGACCCAGTACTTC	CASTPPTGQETQYF
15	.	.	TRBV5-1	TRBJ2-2	TGCGCCAGCAGCCCTCGGTATGGGAGCACCGGGGAGCTGTTTTTT	CASSPRYGSTGELFF
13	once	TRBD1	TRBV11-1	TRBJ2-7	TGTGCCAGCAGCCCGGGACAGTCCTACGAGCAGTACTTC	CASSPGQSYEQYF
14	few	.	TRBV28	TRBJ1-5	TGTGCCAGCAGCCCGACTGAAATTCATCAGCCCCAGCATTTT	CASSPTEIHQPQHF
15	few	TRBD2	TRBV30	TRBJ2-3	TGTGCCTGGAGTCGCGGGACTACCAGTACGGATACGCAGTATTTT	CAWSRGTTSTDTQYF
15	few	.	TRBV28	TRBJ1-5	TGTGCCAGCAGTTTAGGCTCCCTTAGCAATCAGCCCCAGCATTTT	CASSLGSLSNQPQHF
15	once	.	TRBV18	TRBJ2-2	TGTGCCAGCTCACCGCTTCAGGTTGTTGGCGGGGAGCTGTTTTTT	CASSPLQVVGGELFF
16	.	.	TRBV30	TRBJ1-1	TGTGCCTGGAGTCCTCCCACCGGAGGGCTGCTCACTGAAGCTTTCTTT	CAWSPPTGGLLTEAFF
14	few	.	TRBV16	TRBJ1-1	TGTGCCAGCAGCCAATCGGCAGGGGACACTGAAGCTTTCTTT	CASSQSAGDTEAFF
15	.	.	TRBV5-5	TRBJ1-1	TGTGCCAGCAGCTTGACGAGCCTCTTGAACACTGAAGCTTTCTTT	CASSLTSLLNTEAFF
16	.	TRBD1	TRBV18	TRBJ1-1	TGTGCCAGCTCATTACAGGGGGCCTCTGTGGGACCTGAAGCTTTCTTT	CASSLQGASVGPEAFF
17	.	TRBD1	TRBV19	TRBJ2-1	TGCGCCAGTAGCCCCTCTTACAGGGGATTATCCTACAATGAGCAGTTCTTC	CASSPSYRGLSYNEQFF
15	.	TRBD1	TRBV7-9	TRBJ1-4	TGTTCCAGCAGCTCTCAGACAGGGCAGGCTGAAAAACTGTTTTTT	CSSSSQTGQAEKLFF
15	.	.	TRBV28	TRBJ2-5	TGTGCCAGCAGTCCCCCAGAGCGGAGCCAAGAGACCCAGTACTTC	CASSPPERSQETQYF
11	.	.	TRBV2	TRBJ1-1	TGTGCCAGCAGTGACCGGGTTGAAGCTTTCTTT	CASSDRVEAFF
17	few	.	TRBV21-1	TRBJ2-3	TGTGCCAGCAGCACAGAAGCCGGGACAGGGGGAACAGATACGCAGTATTTT	CASSTEAGTGGTDTQYF
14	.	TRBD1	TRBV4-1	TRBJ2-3	TGCGCCAGCCGTGACAGGGGTAAGACAGATACGCAGTATTTT	CASRDRGKTDTQYF